This TCR beta chain was sequenced for a study of T-cell reconstitution after alpha-beta-depleted transplantation in children (dated by TCRdb to 2015 to 2016). With respect to the entire study: The study quantitatively tracked T-cell immune reconstitution after TCRalphabeta/CD19-depleted allogeneic hematopoietic cell transplantation in children using TCR repertoire profiling.

Receptor amplification or capture employed PCR. Sequenced on an Illumina HiSeq 2500. TCR libraries were prepared with molecular barcoding, using unique molecular identifiers to normalize TCRbeta repertoire quantification. The raw public data were reprocessed by TCRdb itself: fastp quality trimming at Q25, MiXCR clonotype calling, in-frame beta chains only. Every distinct CDR3 protein forms one entry, paired with its most common genes and DNA. For this sample the table gives 350,000 to 500,000 distinct CDR3 sequences, of which approximately 42% were detected only once. 27% of the sample is in the top ten clones. The treatment or condition tag for this specimen amounts to: allogeneic hematopoietic cell transplantation with graft depleted of TCRalphabeta T cells and CD19 B cells. Transplant recipients were children who received TCRalphabeta/CD19-depleted allogeneic hematopoietic cell grafts. CDR1 and CDR2 were assigned from the germline V gene as MNHNS and SASEGT. The germline V end is reduced by 5 bases and the J end by 4 bases; junction bases left unmatched: 8. There are 14 amino acids in the CDR3, from cysteine to phenylalanine inclusive. The CDR3 DNA has 42 bases and is translated from base 1.

The paper as a whole reports these results and caveats: Over subsequent months, a decline in hyperexpanded clone frequencies was noted, and after one year, T-cell counts and TCRbeta diversity were mostly ascribed to newly produced T cells. In some patients, high TCRbeta diversity at day 60 was attributed to recipient T cells and intrathymic progenitors that had survived conditioning. About two months after transplant, the apparently early recovery of alphabetaT-cell counts reportedly depended on just several hundred clones that had expanded rapidly and came from non-depleted graft cells.

As for this clonotype: The antigen it recognizes is unknown. The record has no base qualities; no much larger clone is one base away.

The receptor comes from a girl aged 2-10 years with aplastic anemia, due to receive a stem cell transplant. The starting material was PBMCs, obtained before TCRalphabeta/CD19-depleted stem cell transplant. This receptor chain uses TRBV6-1 and TRBJ2-7; TRBD1 lines up with 7 middle nucleotides. For the CDR3, the sequence is CASSRGDREYEQYF. The nucleotide sequence reads as follows: TGTGCCAGCAGTCGTGGTGACAGGGAATACGAGCAGTACTTC.